These 26 T cell receptor beta chains came from one sample sequenced in a study of blood T cells in healthy people across ages. Alongside a J-beta primer mix, a sample-barcoded 5' primer served in a second PCR lasting roughly 7 to 11 cycles. TCRdb fed the 5' RACE reads into MiXCR, producing one record per CDR3 protein. The sample has some 900,000 distinct CDR3 sequences, 45% to 50% seen once. Material for sequencing was blood. The receptor set was obtained from a man aged 25-45 years in good health.

This clonotype was seen a handful of times. This chain connects TRBV28 to TRBJ1-5; D may be TRBD1 (5 bases). The CDR3 consists of 16 residues. Trimming stripped 3 bases from V and 5 bases from J, with 17 bases between. The germline V gene has CDR1 MDHEN and CDR2 SYDVKM. The chain's CDR3 is CASSFPGARVDQPQHF. The CDR3 DNA reads TGTGCCAGCAGTTTTCCCGGGGCACGGGTCGATCAGCCCCAGCATTTT.

The chain has TRBV6-5 and TRBJ2-3, with D perhaps assigned TRBD1 or TRBD2 (6 bases each). Between the trimmed V and J ends, which lost 6 bases and 2 bases, there was a span of 18 bases. Germline V gene sequence: CDR1 MNHEY, CDR2 SVGAGI. This CDR3 has 16 residues. The CDR3 is CASSRNGGLDTDTQYF. As DNA, the CDR3 is TGTGCCAGCAGCAGGAACGGGGGCCTTGACACAGATACGCAGTATTTT.

The V call is TRBV7-9, the J call TRBJ2-5; the match to TRBD2 covers 7 bases. The J call may be wrong; the DNA end is better matched by TRBJ2-7. The CDR3 runs to 14 residues. The germline CDR1 and CDR2 sequences are SEHNR and FQNEAQ (reference sequence). The CDR3 region is CASSLSSGIYEQYF. In nucleotides, the CDR3 is TGTGCCAGCAGCTTATCGAGCGGGATTTACGAGCAGTACTTC.

The chain combines TRBV29-1 with TRBJ2-4, with D uncertain. Germline CDR1 SQVTM, CDR2 ANQGSEA. Between the trimmed V and J ends, which lost 0 bases and 0 bases, there was a span of 6 bases. This CDR3 comprises 14 residues. The DNA for the CDR3 is TGCAGCGTTGAAGATCCTGTAGCCAAAAACATTCAGTACTTC. It yields the protein CSVEDPVAKNIQYF.

CDR3 nucleotide sequence: TGTGCCAGCAGTTTAGGGACAGGGTGGTTGGAGACCCAGTACTTC. This gives the protein CASSLGTGWLETQYF. The chain carries TRBV27 and TRBJ2-7, with 9 nucleotides matching TRBD1. Gene TRBJ2-5 matches the end of the DNA better, so the J call may be wrong. Germline CDR1 reads MNHEY; CDR2 reads SMNVEV (reference sequence). CDR3 length: 15 amino acids.

V is TRBV3-1 and J is TRBJ1-5; D gene uncertain. This CDR3 has 16 amino acids. The V and J ends lost 4 bases and 0 bases respectively, with 13 bases between them. CDR1 is LGHDT, CDR2 YNNKEL, per germline (reference sequence). CDR3 residues: CASSLGTANSNQPQHF. CDR3 in DNA: TGTGCCAGCAGCCTGGGCACGGCTAATAGCAATCAGCCCCAGCATTTT.

About this clonotype: This may arise from a read error, as a much more abundant clone is one base away. The chain recombines TRBV6-1 with TRBJ1-2, with D unclear. Germline loops: CDR1 MNHNS, CDR2 SASEGT. The V and J ends lost 6 bases and 1 base respectively, with 9 bases between them. There are 13 residues in the CDR3. DNA for the CDR3: TGTGCCAGCAGCGCGGACGTTAACTATGGCTACACCTTC. Amino acid sequence: CASSADVNYGYTF.

This chain connects TRBV20-1 to TRBJ1-2; tentative D call: TRBD1 (5 bases). CDR1 is DFQATT and CDR2 is SNEGSKA in the germline V gene (reference sequence). This CDR3 comprises 12 residues. Trimming removed 6 bases from V and 4 bases from J, with 12 bases in between. DNA for the CDR3: TGCAGTGCCCCAGTGGGGGGCTATGGCTACACCTTC. It specifies CSAPVGGYGYTF.

V is TRBV5-1 and J is TRBJ2-4; TRBD1 matches at 8 bases. The closer fit of TRBJ2-7 to the DNA end suggests the J call may be wrong. This CDR3 spans 15 amino acids. CDR1 and CDR2 (germline): SGHRS, YFSETQ. The CDR3 bases are TGCGCCAGCAGCTTGGATGCAGGGGGCTACTACGAGCAGTACTTC. Protein sequence: CASSLDAGGYYEQYF.

This clonotype was counted at least ten times. The rearrangement joins TRBV20-1 to TRBJ2-5, with TRBD2 matching over 7 bases. The CDR3 totals 14 residues. Germline V CDR1 and CDR2: DFQATT, SNEGSKA (reference sequence). V was clipped by 1 base and J by 5 bases; unmatched bases: 7. The CDR3 coding sequence is TGCAGTGCTAGAGGTGGGGAGGGGCGGGAGACCCAGTACTTC. This codes for CSARGGEGRETQYF.

V gene TRBV5-5 combines with J gene TRBJ2-1; perhaps TRBD1 as D (5 bases). Germline V CDR1 and CDR2: SGHKS, YYEKEE (reference sequence). The CDR3 covers 14 residues. The V gene lost 0 bases and the J gene lost 8 bases, with 12 bases spanning the gap. CDR3 DNA sequence: TGTGCCAGCAGCTTGGGGGTCTGGGGCGATGAGCAGTTCTTC. Translated, it gives CASSLGVWGDEQFF.

This clonotype was detected only a few times. The CDR3 sequence is CATSRSGTGGRYGYTF. Here the CDR3 DNA reads TGTGCCACCAGCAGATCTGGGACAGGGGGTAGATATGGCTACACCTTC. The V gene is TRBV15, the J gene TRBJ1-2, with 11 bases that match TRBD1. V lost 2 bases and J lost 5; bases outside the gene matches: 7. This CDR3 is 16 amino acids long. Germline values: CDR1 LNHNV, CDR2 YYDKDF (reference sequence).

The chain joins TRBV12-3 or TRBV12-4 to TRBJ1-1; D remains unclear. This CDR3 has 11 residues. V was cut by 8 bases and J by 4 bases, with 8 bases left in between. The CDR3 loop is CASGPGTEAFF. CDR3 DNA sequence: TGTGCCAGCGGACCGGGCACTGAAGCTTTCTTT.

This clonotype appeared once. At one of its ends the junction is not consistent with the germline gene, which may arise from a read error. The CDR3 sequence: CASSLGDGSGYEQYF. The CDR3 bases are TGTGCTAGCAGCTTAGGAGACGGGTCCGGCTACGAGCAGTACTTC. J is TRBJ2-7 and V is TRBV7-7, with D uncertain. The CDR3 is made up of 15 amino acids. From germline, CDR1 is SSHAT and CDR2 FNYEAQ (reference sequence).

This clonotype was detected only a few times. The J gene is TRBJ2-3, the V gene TRBV4-1; the D is unclear. Trimming took 0 bases from V and 6 from J, leaving 10 bases between them. CDR3 length: 14 residues. Looked up from germline, CDR1 is MGHRA and CDR2 is YSYEKL. Here the CDR3 DNA reads TGCGCCAGCAGCCAAGAGGGCCCGGCGGATACGCAGTATTTT. The encoded protein is CASSQEGPADTQYF.

The rearrangement links TRBV12-3 or TRBV12-4 to TRBJ1-4; D uncertain. Trimming removed 6 bases from V and 5 bases from J, with 10 bases in between. The CDR3 length is 13 residues. The CDR3 DNA sequence: TGTGCCAGCAGAAACTCCAGGAATGAAAAACTGTTTTTT. Its protein is CASRNSRNEKLFF.

The chain is built from TRBV29-1 and TRBJ1-1, with 8 positions matching TRBD1. V trimming: 3 bases; J trimming: 4 bases; junction bases outside the gene matches: 4. The CDR3 length is 13 residues. The germline gives CDR1 SQVTM, CDR2 ANQGSEA. In nucleotides, the CDR3 is TGCAGCGTTGAGACAACAGGGGGCACTGAAGCTTTCTTT. Residues: CSVETTGGTEAFF.

The DNA for the CDR3 is TGTGCCAGCAGACAACAGGGTACGAGCAATCAGCCCCAGCATTTT. Encoded protein: CASRQQGTSNQPQHF. The chain links TRBV6-2 or TRBV6-3 to TRBJ1-5, with D possibly TRBD1 on 6 matching bases. Trimming removed 6 bases at V and 1 base at J, with 13 bases between. The CDR3 contains 15 residues. Germline CDR1 and CDR2: MNHEY and SVGEGT.

The chain employs TRBV20-1 and TRBJ2-1; D not certain. CDR1 and CDR2 (germline): DFQATT, SNEGSKA (reference sequence). Trimming stripped 3 bases from V and 7 bases from J, with 10 bases between. The CDR3 totals 12 residues. The chain's CDR3 is CSASSVTNEQFF. The DNA of the CDR3 is TGCAGTGCTAGTAGTGTGACAAATGAGCAGTTCTTC.

CDR3 residues: CASRPQRTYNEQFF. The CDR3 DNA reads as TGTGCCAGTAGGCCACAACGGACTTACAATGAGCAGTTCTTC. The chain combines TRBV19 with TRBJ2-1; TRBD2 is a possible D gene (5 bases). Germline V gene sequence: CDR1 LNHDA, CDR2 SQIVND (reference sequence). Between the trimmed V and J ends, which lost 6 bases and 4 bases, there was a span of 13 bases. The CDR3 consists of 14 residues.

The chain combines TRBV4-1 with TRBJ2-3; D is perhaps TRBD2 (5 bases). This CDR3 has 18 residues. V was pared by 4 bases and J by 0 bases, with 20 bases between. CDR1 and CDR2 (germline): MGHRA, YSYEKL. The CDR3 loop is CASSRRVSTGSSTDTQYF. CDR3 bases: TGCGCCAGCAGCCGCCGCGTGAGTACGGGGAGCAGCACAGATACGCAGTATTTT.

This clonotype was detected many times. The chain links TRBV2 to TRBJ2-4; no definite D call. Germline V gene sequence: CDR1 SNHLY, CDR2 FYNNEI. Trimming shortened V by 2 bases and J by 2 bases, and 7 bases separated the two germline ends. This CDR3 spans 14 amino acids. CDR3 coding DNA: TGTGCCAGCAGTGAATCTCGGTCCAAAAACATTCAGTACTTC. This sequence encodes CASSESRSKNIQYF.

The chain joins TRBV11-3 to TRBJ1-2; maybe TRBD1 (5 bases). Per germline, CDR1 SGHNT and CDR2 YENEEA. Trimming shortened V by 5 bases and J by 5 bases, and 15 bases separated the two germline ends. The CDR3 is made up of 14 amino acids. The CDR3 region is CASSPVGAGYGYTF. Here the CDR3 DNA reads TGTGCCAGCAGCCCCGTAGGGGCTGGGTATGGCTACACCTTC.

This clonotype was counted a few times. The V and J genes are TRBV12-3 or TRBV12-4 and TRBJ2-4, with 8 positions matching TRBD1. This CDR3 region has 13 residues. Trimming at V came to 5 bases and at J to 7 bases, leaving 4 bases not matched to a gene. The CDR3 DNA reads as TGTGCCAGCAGTGAGACAGGGGAGAACATTCAGTACTTC. It yields the protein CASSETGENIQYF.

V gene TRBV6-2 or TRBV6-3 combines with J gene TRBJ2-3, with 7 positions matching TRBD2. J was trimmed by 2 bases and V by 7 bases; bases with no gene match: 6. Germline loops: CDR1 MNHEY, CDR2 SVGEGT. The CDR3 runs to 14 residues. CDR3 in DNA: TGTGCCAGCACCATGAGCGGGACCACAGATACGCAGTATTTT. Translating gives CASTMSGTTDTQYF.

The chain combines TRBV6-2 or TRBV6-3 with TRBJ2-5; TRBD1 might be the D (6 bases). Germline V gives CDR1 MNHEY, CDR2 SVGEGT. The CDR3 spans 16 residues. V lost 8 bases and J lost 12, with 31 bases in between. This chain's CDR3 is CASGSDRPPRYYEKYF. CDR3 in DNA: TGTGCCAGCGGATCCGACAGGCCGCCAAGATACTACGAGAAGTACTTC.